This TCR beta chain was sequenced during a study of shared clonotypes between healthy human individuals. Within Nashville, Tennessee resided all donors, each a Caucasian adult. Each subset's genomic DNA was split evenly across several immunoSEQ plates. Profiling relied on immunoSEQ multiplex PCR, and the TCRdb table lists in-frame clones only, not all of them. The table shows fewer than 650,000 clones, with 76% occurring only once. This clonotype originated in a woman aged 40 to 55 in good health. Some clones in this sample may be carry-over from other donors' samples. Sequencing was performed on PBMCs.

CDR3 amino acids: CASSPSWGSNQPQHF. Here the CDR3 DNA reads TGCGCCAGCAGCCCCTCGTGGGGGAGCAATCAGCCCCAGCATTTT. The rearrangement uses TRBV4-3 and TRBJ1-5; the D gene is possibly TRBD1 (5 bases). This CDR3 contains 15 residues. The germline V gene encodes CDR1 LGHNA and CDR2 YSLEER. Between the trimmed V and J ends, which lost 4 bases and 1 base, there was a span of 11 bases.